The 14 T cell receptor beta chains reported below all come from one sample, sequenced in a study of T-cell reconstitution after alpha-beta-depleted transplantation in children. Preparing the TCRbeta library involved the use of unique molecular identifiers. MiXCR, applied by TCRdb to the PCR reads, yields one record per CDR3 protein. Altogether approximately 630,000 distinct CDR3 sequences are present, around 14% being singletons, with the ten largest covering around 0.76%. Material: PBMCs, obtained before TCRalphabeta/CD19-depleted stem cell transplant. These receptors all stem from a girl aged 2 to 9 with congenital amegakaryocytic thrombocytopenia, due to receive a stem cell transplant.

This clonotype was recorded at least ten times. The CDR3 sequence is CASSQFAAPREQYF. In DNA form, the CDR3 reads TGCGCCAGCAGCCAATTTGCAGCGCCCAGGGAGCAGTACTTC. The rearrangement links TRBV4-1 to TRBJ2-7; D uncertain. V shed 2 bases and J shed 7 bases, with 15 bases lying between them. Germline V gives CDR1 MGHRA, CDR2 YSYEKL. The CDR3 extends over 14 amino acids.

The chain uses TRBV7-8 and TRBJ2-1; 11 bases line up with TRBD2. V dropped 0 bases and J dropped 12; count of bases not matched to a gene: 13. Germline-derived CDR1 and CDR2 are SGHVS and FQNEAQ. The CDR3 sequence is 17 residues long. This CDR3 reads CASSLAVRASGRILQFF. CDR3 DNA sequence: TGTGCCAGCAGCTTAGCTGTGCGGGCTAGCGGGAGGATTTTGCAGTTCTTC.

This clonotype showed up many times. The rearrangement joins TRBV7-9 to TRBJ2-3; TRBD1 aligns across 8 bases. The CDR3 covers 17 residues. The germline gives CDR1 SEHNR, CDR2 FQNEAQ (reference sequence). The V segment lost 5 bases and the J segment 0 bases; nucleotides outside the gene matches: 10. CDR3 bases: TGTGCCAGCAGCCCCTCCCCAGGACAGGGCAGCACAGATACGCAGTATTTT. Translating gives CASSPSPGQGSTDTQYF.

In its sample, this clonotype was seen once. Just one base apart from a much larger clone, this may be a read error. The chain is built from TRBV7-9 and TRBJ2-1; D is uncertain. This CDR3 has 14 amino acids. Germline V lookup: CDR1 SEHNR, CDR2 FQNEAQ (reference sequence). Here the CDR3 reads CASGLRLTSNEQFF. CDR3 coding DNA: TGTGCCAGCGGCTTAAGACTCACCTCCAATGAGCAGTTCTTC.

This clonotype was detected many times. The J gene is TRBJ1-5, the V gene TRBV5-8, with 9 bases identical to TRBD1. The CDR3 runs to 17 residues. Germline CDR1 SGHTS, CDR2 YDEGEE. V shed 10 bases, J shed 1 base, and the junction held 15 bases outside the gene matches. In DNA form, the CDR3 reads TGTGCCGAACCTTCTTATCGGGACAGGGAGAGCAATCAGCCCCAGCATTTT. This gives the protein CAEPSYRDRESNQPQHF.

At least ten counts were recorded for this clonotype. CDR3 in DNA: TGCGCCAGCAGCTTGGGTCGGAATTCACCCCTCCACTTT. It translates to CASSLGRNSPLHF. The chain employs TRBV5-1 and TRBJ1-6; D ambiguous. This CDR3 region has 13 residues. The germline CDR1 and CDR2 sequences are SGHRS and YFSETQ. V lost 0 bases, J lost 7 bases, and 5 bases lay in between.

The V gene is TRBV29-1, the J gene TRBJ1-2; D perhaps matches TRBD1 (5 bases). This CDR3 has 13 residues. Trimming pared 4 bases from V and 3 bases from J, leaving 12 bases between. Germline lookup yields CDR1 SQVTM and CDR2 ANQGSEA. CDR3 bases: TGCAGCGTTGCCCGGTGGGACGACTATGGCTACACCTTC. Translating it yields CSVARWDDYGYTF.

This clonotype was observed at least ten times. The CDR3: CSGTGQGPNYGYTF. CDR3 DNA: TGCAGTGGTACGGGGCAGGGTCCCAACTATGGCTACACCTTC. This chain links TRBV20-1 with TRBJ1-2; D perhaps matches TRBD1 (5 bases). Germline V gene data show CDR1 as DFQATT and CDR2 as SNEGSKA (reference sequence). The CDR3 has 14 amino acids. With 7 bases removed from V and 2 bases from J, the gap between germline ends came to 17 bases.

The rearrangement joins TRBV20-1 to TRBJ2-7, with 8 bases fitting TRBD2. V shed 0 bases, J shed 4 bases, and the junction held 8 bases outside the gene matches. Germline assignment: CDR1 DFQATT and CDR2 SNEGSKA (reference sequence). The CDR3 is made up of 15 amino acids. The CDR3, as DNA: TGCAGTGCTAGAGATGGCGGGATAGCGGGATACGAGCAGTACTTC. Amino acid sequence: CSARDGGIAGYEQYF.

This clonotype was picked up many times. The chain employs TRBV5-1 and TRBJ1-1, with D possibly being TRBD1 (5 bases). With 4 bases removed from V and 7 bases from J, the gap between germline ends came to 17 bases. Germline V gene data show CDR1 as SGHRS and CDR2 as YFSETQ. The length of the CDR3 is 14 residues. The CDR3 spells CASSRGGRRLEAFF. In DNA form, the CDR3 reads TGCGCCAGCAGCCGGGGGGGACGGCGACTTGAAGCTTTCTTT.

V usage is TRBV3-1 and J usage is TRBJ1-1; maybe TRBD1 (6 bases). The CDR3 sequence is 14 residues long. V lost 2 bases and J 11 bases, leaving 18 bases between the germline ends. CDR1 and CDR2 from the germline V gene are LGHDT and YNNKEL (reference sequence). CDR3 protein: CASSQRVSIRGAFF. CDR3 nucleotide sequence: TGTGCCAGCAGCCAACGCGTCAGCATAAGGGGGGCTTTCTTT.

The chain uses TRBV20-1 and TRBJ2-7, with D uncertain. The germline CDR1 and CDR2 sequences are DFQATT and SNEGSKA (reference sequence). This CDR3 spans 12 amino acids. Trimming removed 0 bases from V and 6 bases from J, with 9 bases in between. CDR3 in DNA: TGCAGTGCTAGAGATAAGCTAACCGAGCAGTACTTC. As protein: CSARDKLTEQYF.

CDR3 sequence reads: CASSQRTSGRGTWELFF. CDR3 sequence (DNA): TGCGCCAGCAGCCAAAGGACTAGCGGGAGGGGCACTTGGGAGCTGTTTTTT. The V gene is TRBV4-1, the J gene TRBJ2-2, with 15 bases lining up with TRBD2. The CDR3 runs 17 residues. The germline CDR1 and CDR2 sequences are MGHRA and YSYEKL. J gave up 9 bases and V 2 bases, and 7 bases lay outside the gene matches.

In its sample, this clonotype was seen many times. The chain combines TRBV7-6 with TRBJ1-5; the D is unclear. The germline V gene encodes CDR1 SGHVS and CDR2 FNYEAQ. V was pared by 2 bases and J by 6 bases, with 5 bases between. There are 12 residues in the CDR3. The CDR3 nucleotides are TGTGCCAGCAGCTTACCCGGTCAGCCCCAGCATTTT. This gives the protein CASSLPGQPQHF.